These 20 T cell receptor beta chains share one sample of origin, sequenced in a study of blood T cell repertoires in COVID-19. TCRdb keeps only in-frame clones here, not all; method: immunoSEQ multiplex PCR. Of 250,000 to 350,000 clones listed, around 87% are singletons. The sequencing input was peripheral blood. Every receptor here comes from a woman between 50 and 59 years old with active or convalescent COVID-19.

The genes are TRBV28 and TRBJ2-1, with 11 bases that match TRBD2. With V trimmed by 10 bases and J by 6 bases, 8 bases remained unmatched. Per the germline V gene, CDR1 is MDHEN and CDR2 is SYDVKM. There are 14 residues in the CDR3. CDR3 DNA: TGTGCCACACAGCGGGGACTAGCGGCCAATGAGCAGTTCTTC. Protein: CATQRGLAANEQFF.

The chain is built from TRBV30 and TRBJ1-5; 9 bases align to TRBD1. Trimming cost V 3 bases and J 1 base; bases outside gene matches: 4. The CDR3 is 15 amino acids. Germline V gene data show CDR1 as GTSNPN and CDR2 as SVGIG (reference sequence). CDR3 bases: TGTGCCTGGAGCCGACAGGGGGTAAGCAATCAGCCCCAGCATTTT. Its translation is CAWSRQGVSNQPQHF.

The V and J genes are TRBV4-2 and TRBJ2-5; D gene ambiguous. The CDR3 extends over 12 amino acids. V was shortened by 1 base and J by 5 bases, with 5 bases between the two germline ends. Germline assignment: CDR1 LGHNA and CDR2 YNFKEQ. Here the CDR3 DNA reads TGTGCCAGCAGCCAAGCCGTCGAGACCCAGTACTTC. This translates into CASSQAVETQYF.

V is TRBV30 and J is TRBJ1-2; D not certain. V was shortened by 0 bases and J by 8 bases, with 16 bases between the two germline ends. The germline V gene encodes CDR1 GTSNPN and CDR2 SVGIG (reference sequence). The CDR3 sequence is 14 residues long. In DNA form, the CDR3 reads TGTGCCTGGAGTGTATACCGACTCCCCGGCGGCTACACCTTC. It yields the protein CAWSVYRLPGGYTF. Full variable domain (outside the CDR3, taken from reference TRBV30 and TRBJ1-2): SQTIHQWPATLVQPVGSPLSLECTVEGTSNPNLYWYRQAAGRGLQLLFYSVGIGQISSEVPQNLSASRPQDRQFILSSKKLLLSDSGFYLCAWSVYRLPGGYTFGSGTRLTVV.

V usage is TRBV2 and J usage is TRBJ2-7; TRBD2 matches 7 bases. From germline, CDR1 is SNHLY and CDR2 FYNNEI. V shed 6 bases and J 10 bases; nucleotides not matched to a gene: 12. The CDR3 covers 13 residues. CDR3 sequence (DNA): TGTGCCAGCAGCGAATCCCTGACTAGCCGCCAGTACTTC. The encoded protein is CASSESLTSRQYF. The variable domain in full, completed from reference TRBV2 and TRBJ2-7, reads EPEVTQTPSHQVTQMGQEVILRCVPISNHLYFYWYRQILGQKVEFLVSFYNNEISEKSEIFDDQFSVERPDGSNFTLKIRSTKLEDSAMYFCASSESLTSRQYFGPGTRLTVT.

This clone came up a few times. At one end, the junction sequence differs from germline, possibly due to a read error. The gene calls are TRBV15 and TRBJ1-6; no clear D. Germline V gene lookup returns CDR1 LNHNV and CDR2 YYDKDF (reference sequence). The CDR3 spans 12 residues. CDR3 nucleotides: TGTGCCACCAGCAGCCTTCGACCCCGGGAGACCTTT. As protein: CATSSLRPRETF.

CDR3 sequence (DNA): TGTGCCAGCAGCGTTCCTATTTCTATAGCGGGAGGTGGAGATACGCAGTATTTT. It encodes CASSVPISIAGGGDTQYF. This chain links TRBV11-2 with TRBJ2-3, with 10 bases identical to TRBD2. After removal of 5 bases from V and 5 bases from J, the junction contained 16 bases not matched to a gene. Germline assignment: CDR1 SGHAT and CDR2 FQNNGV. This CDR3 has 18 amino acids.

This clone occurred once. The V and J genes are TRBV18 and TRBJ2-5; D is undetermined. Germline V gives CDR1 KGHSH, CDR2 LQKENI. CDR3 length: 13 residues. V shed 3 bases and J shed 3 bases, with 8 bases lying between them. This CDR3 is CASSPQAKETQYF. The CDR3, as DNA: TGTGCCAGCTCACCCCAGGCGAAAGAGACCCAGTACTTC. Together with reference TRBV18 and TRBJ2-5, the CDR3 gives the full variable domain: NAGVMQNPRHLVRRRGQEARLRCSPMKGHSHVYWYRQLPEEGLKFMVYLQKENIIDESGMPKERFSAEFPKEGPSILRIQQVVRGDSAAYFCASSPQAKETQYFGPGTRLLVL.

The chain carries TRBV7-9 and TRBJ2-5; 8 bases align to TRBD1. This CDR3 comprises 15 residues. V dropped 5 bases and J dropped 4; count of bases not matched to a gene: 9. Germline CDR1 reads SEHNR; CDR2 reads FQNEAQ (reference sequence). The CDR3 DNA is TGTGCCAGCAGCCCGCGACAGGGGATAGGAGAGACCCAGTACTTC. Translating it yields CASSPRQGIGETQYF.

The J gene is TRBJ2-1, the V gene TRBV29-1, with 8 bases identical to TRBD1. This CDR3 is 16 amino acids long. The ends lost 0 bases at V and 1 base at J; junction bases unmatched: 5. Germline CDR1 reads SQVTM; CDR2 reads ANQGSEA. The CDR3 spells CSVEDAGGSSYNEQFF. In DNA, the CDR3 is TGCAGCGTTGAAGACGCAGGGGGCTCGTCCTACAATGAGCAGTTCTTC.

The chain recombines TRBV2 with TRBJ1-4; TRBD1 agrees at 9 bases. The CDR3 covers 15 residues. V shed 3 bases and J 5 bases; nucleotides not matched to a gene: 4. Germline V gene sequence: CDR1 SNHLY, CDR2 FYNNEI. CDR3 protein: CASSDMGQGNEKLFF. As DNA, the CDR3 is TGTGCCAGCAGTGATATGGGACAGGGAAATGAAAAACTGTTTTTT.

This rearrangement joins TRBV19 to TRBJ2-2; TRBD2 agrees at 13 bases. Losses at the gene ends were 3 bases for V and 6 bases for J; bases not matched to a gene: 4. Germline V lookup: CDR1 LNHDA, CDR2 SQIVND (reference sequence). CDR3 length equals 16 residues. CDR3 amino acids: CASSIGGLAGAGELFF. CDR3 nucleotide sequence: TGTGCCAGTAGTATCGGCGGACTAGCGGGGGCCGGGGAGCTGTTTTTT.

The chain couples TRBV7-3 to TRBJ2-5; the match to TRBD1 covers 8 bases. The junction had 9 bases not matched to a gene; V was cut back by 5 bases and J by 4 bases. The CDR3 is 15 residues long. Germline values: CDR1 SGHTA, CDR2 FQGTGA. The CDR3 sequence is CASSPTPTGAETQYF. CDR3 DNA: TGTGCCAGCAGCCCCACTCCGACAGGGGCAGAGACCCAGTACTTC.

This clone appeared once. The V and J genes are TRBV7-2 and TRBJ2-7; maybe TRBD2 (6 bases). Trimming removed 2 bases at V and 2 bases at J, with 16 bases between. Per germline, CDR1 SGHTA and CDR2 FQGNSA. The CDR3 is 16 residues long. The CDR3 nucleotides read TGTGCCAGCAGCTTATCGCCTGGGCGGGGACCCTACGAGCAGTACTTC. Residues: CASSLSPGRGPYEQYF.

This chain uses TRBV27 with TRBJ2-3, with 10 nucleotides matching TRBD2. Trimming at V came to 6 bases and at J to 0 bases, leaving 15 bases not matched to a gene. There are 19 residues in the CDR3. The germline V gene has CDR1 MNHEY and CDR2 SMNVEV (reference sequence). CDR3 sequence: CASRKPGLANQDSTDTQYF. The CDR3 DNA sequence: TGTGCCAGCAGGAAACCGGGACTAGCGAACCAAGACAGCACAGATACGCAGTATTTT.

The rearrangement uses TRBV27 and TRBJ2-3, with no clear D. This CDR3 has 17 residues. Between the trimmed V and J ends, which lost 5 bases and 0 bases, there was a span of 18 bases. Germline assignment: CDR1 MNHEY and CDR2 SMNVEV (reference sequence). The CDR3 coding sequence is TGTGCCAGCAGTATAGAGGCGTTGTCCAGCAGCACAGATACGCAGTATTTT. Encoded protein: CASSIEALSSSTDTQYF.

V usage is TRBV19 and J usage is TRBJ1-5; tentative D call: TRBD1 (6 bases). V was clipped by 6 bases and J by 4 bases, with 16 bases between them. The V gene's germline CDR1 is LNHDA and CDR2 SQIVND (reference sequence). The CDR3 is made up of 15 amino acids. CDR3 bases: TGTGCCAGTAGGACGGACAGCCCGTCAAATCAGCCCCAGCATTTT. This encodes CASRTDSPSNQPQHF.

CDR3 protein: CATSDFLAGGTLDTQYF. CDR3 sequence (DNA): TGTGCCACCAGTGATTTCTTGGCGGGGGGGACCTTGGATACGCAGTATTTT. The V and J genes are TRBV24-1 and TRBJ2-3; 9 bases are shared with TRBD2. The CDR3 extends over 17 amino acids. V shed 1 base and J 6 bases; nucleotides not matched to a gene: 10. Per germline, CDR1 KGHDR and CDR2 SFDVKD.

The chain recombines TRBV6-4 with TRBJ1-6; 11 bases are shared with TRBD1. Germline V lookup: CDR1 MRHNA, CDR2 SNTAGT. V gave up 8 bases and J gave up 7 bases; unmatched junction bases: 7. This CDR3 is built from 15 residues. CDR3 amino acids: CASPEGTGGNSPLHF. CDR3 nucleotides: TGTGCCAGCCCGGAGGGGACAGGGGGGAATTCACCCCTCCACTTT.

The chain employs TRBV6-2 or TRBV6-3 and TRBJ1-2; 10 bases are shared with TRBD1. V lost 6 bases and J lost 8; bases outside the gene matches: 9. Germline-derived CDR1 and CDR2 are MNHEY and SVGEGT. The CDR3 has 14 amino acids. CDR3 sequence (DNA): TGTGCCAGCAGCGGACGACAGGGGGCGGGAGGCTACACCTTC. Translation gives CASSGRQGAGGYTF.